This T cell receptor (beta chain) was sequenced in a study of post-analysis software for immune sequencing data. Study in general: Recorded disease courses covered relapsing-remitting, secondary progressive and progressive-relapsing multiple sclerosis. Some patients had no subtype annotation. General observations from the study: Samples sharing a preparation batch grouped tightly together when assessed by F measure. Several TRBV segments (TRBV5-6, TRBV5-1 and TRBV20-1 among them) occurred more frequently in patients than in controls. Significantly decreased normalized Chao1 diversity was recorded for multiple sclerosis patients relative to controls.

Note on this clonotype: Antigen unknown.

Trimming took 4 bases from V and 0 from J, leaving 13 bases between them. Germline V gives CDR1 MRHNA, CDR2 SNTAGT. The CDR3 extends over 16 amino acids. Researchers reported that TCR beta cDNA libraries carried unique molecular identifiers. MiXCR, applied by TCRdb to the PCR reads, yields one record per CDR3 protein. The table includes 700,000 to 900,000 distinct CDR3 sequences, 46% detected once. The chain is built from TRBV6-4 and TRBJ2-1, with a possible D match to TRBD1 (6 bases). Material: blood. This receptor was identified in a girl aged 5-17 years with multiple sclerosis. CDR3 loop: CASSGDRSSSYNEQFF. The CDR3 nucleotides are TGTGCCAGCAGTGGTGACAGGTCAAGCTCCTACAATGAGCAGTTCTTC.